In its sample, the clone carrying this T cell receptor (beta chain) was seen a few times. Four subsets defined by CD45RA and CD27 were sorted after CD3, CD4, CD8 and live/dead staining. This specimen belongs to a study of naive and memory T cell subsets. This CDR3 comprises 15 residues. Germline-derived CDR1 and CDR2 are SEHNR and FQNEAQ (reference sequence). Between the trimmed V and J ends, which lost 1 base and 4 bases, there was a span of 13 bases. Two oligonucleotides, mixed equimolar, formed the beta constant-region primer covering TRBC1 and TRBC2. One entry per CDR3 protein, called by TCRdb with MiXCR from the UMI-ligation and nested PCR reads. The repertoire consists of 140,000 to 150,000 distinct CDR3 sequences, with 15% to 20% occurring once and the leading ten covering about 0.14%.

The J gene is TRBJ2-5, the V gene TRBV7-9; D tentatively fits TRBD1 or TRBD2 (7 bases each). The clonotype comes from a human donor in good health. Sequencing used naive CD4+ T cells from blood. The CDR3 sequence is CASSLEQGRAETQYF. CDR3 coding DNA: TGTGCCAGCAGCTTAGAACAGGGGAGGGCAGAGACCCAGTACTTC.